This TCR beta chain comes out of a study of breast tumors, draining lymph nodes, adjacent tissues. Points from the study as a whole: The data were judged consistent with most tumor T cells coming from lymph node and expanding in tumor.

Samples came from axillary lymph nodes draining the breast cancer. TCRdb used MiXCR to reprocess the multiplex PCR reads, holding one entry per CDR3 protein. The repertoire holds 130,000 or so distinct CDR3 sequences, with 20% to 25% as singletons. This clonotype has at least ten counts. Its antigen is not known. The CDR3 is 13 amino acids. J lost 2 bases, V lost 5 bases, and 1 base had no gene match. What was sequenced was axillary lymph node tissue. The TCR was taken from a female donor with breast cancer. Some clones in this sample may be carry-over from other donors' samples. The chain employs TRBV12-3 or TRBV12-4 and TRBJ2-5; TRBD1 matches 8 bases. The CDR3 nucleotides read TGTGCCAGCAGTGGGACAGGTCAAGAGACCCAGTACTTC. This gives the protein CASSGTGQETQYF.